The 16 T cell receptor beta chains below come from one sample, sequenced in a study of CD8 T cells in Susac syndrome. RNA in amounts of about 0.45 to 1 ug was reverse transcribed with random hexamers. Each CDR3 protein is one row after TCRdb ran MiXCR on the immunoSEQ multiplex PCR reads. The repertoire holds about 81,000 distinct CDR3 sequences, roughly 94% seen once, with approximately 0.9% in the top ten. Source material: CD8+ T cells from PBMCs. These receptors were collected from a human donor with Susac syndrome.

This chain connects TRBV27 to TRBJ2-2; weak D call: TRBD1 (8 bases). From germline, CDR1 is MNHEY and CDR2 SMNVEV (reference sequence). V lost 4 bases and J 6 bases, leaving 21 bases between the germline ends. This CDR3 is 17 amino acids long. The CDR3 DNA reads as TGTGCCAGCAGTTCCGGACTAGGACAGGGTCCACCCGGGGAGCTGTTTTTT. Protein sequence: CASSSGLGQGPPGELFF.

The chain employs TRBV20-1 and TRBJ2-3, with D perhaps TRBD1 (5 bases). Trimming took off 6 bases at V and 0 bases at J, with 13 bases between the two ends. Germline CDR1 reads DFQATT; CDR2 reads SNEGSKA (reference sequence). This CDR3 contains 14 residues. CDR3 residues: CSARTIASTDTQYF. The CDR3 coding sequence is TGCAGTGCGAGGACAATAGCTAGCACAGATACGCAGTATTTT.

This chain connects TRBV6-4 to TRBJ2-3; TRBD2 matches 7 bases. With 0 bases clipped from V and 4 bases from J, the junction kept 10 bases outside the gene matches. This CDR3 has 17 residues. Germline assignment: CDR1 MRHNA and CDR2 SNTAGT. The chain's CDR3 is CASSDSGGLEGSDTQYF. CDR3 bases: TGTGCCAGCAGTGACTCGGGAGGACTAGAGGGGTCAGATACGCAGTATTTT.

The chain recombines TRBV3-1 with TRBJ2-1; 7 bases agree with TRBD2. The CDR3 is made up of 16 amino acids. Trimming took 0 bases from V and 3 from J; bases not matched to a gene: 5. Germline V CDR1 and CDR2: LGHDT, YNNKEL (reference sequence). CDR3 loop: CASSQDGLADYNEQFF. The CDR3 nucleotides are TGTGCCAGCAGCCAAGATGGGCTAGCGGACTACAATGAGCAGTTCTTC.

This clonotype was counted a single time. V gene TRBV11-1 combines with J gene TRBJ2-1; D tentatively fits TRBD1 or TRBD2 (5 bases each). The CDR3 consists of 15 residues. Germline CDR1 and CDR2: SGHAT and FQDESV (reference sequence). The V gene lost 4 bases and the J gene lost 8 bases, with 18 bases spanning the gap. CDR3 nucleotide sequence: TGTGCCAGCAGCTCCGCCGGGACGAGGAGAGATGAGCAGTTCTTC. It is translated as CASSSAGTRRDEQFF.

This chain uses TRBV27 with TRBJ2-5; D tentatively fits TRBD1 or TRBD2 (6 bases each). The germline V and J ends were trimmed by 5 bases and 4 bases, with 20 bases remaining between them. The CDR3 has 16 residues. Germline CDR1 reads MNHEY; CDR2 reads SMNVEV (reference sequence). CDR3 sequence: CASSVSQGGPGETQYF. DNA of the CDR3: TGTGCCAGCAGTGTCTCACAGGGAGGCCCAGGAGAGACCCAGTACTTC.

V is TRBV28 and J is TRBJ2-7; D call uncertain. The CDR3 has 14 amino acids. The ends were cut back, 2 bases at V and 4 bases at J, with 12 bases in the middle. Per germline, CDR1 MDHEN and CDR2 SYDVKM. The CDR3 nucleotides read TGTGCCAGCAGTTTACTCCCCCAGCGATACGAGCAGTACTTC. Amino acids: CASSLLPQRYEQYF.

The genes are TRBV3-1 and TRBJ2-7; D is undetermined. Trimming took 4 bases from V and 1 from J, leaving 14 bases between them. Per the germline V gene, CDR1 is LGHDT and CDR2 is YNNKEL (reference sequence). This CDR3 contains 15 residues. The CDR3 reads CASSPTEVPSYEQYF. For the CDR3, the DNA is TGTGCCAGCAGCCCCACTGAGGTACCTTCCTACGAGCAGTACTTC.

This chain joins TRBV7-3 and TRBJ2-7; TRBD1 matches at 7 bases. V shed 3 bases, J shed 1 base, and the junction held 9 bases outside the gene matches. The CDR3 totals 16 residues. CDR1 and CDR2 from the germline V gene are SGHTA and FQGTGA. The CDR3: CASSLARDSPSYEQYF. CDR3 nucleotides: TGTGCCAGCAGCTTGGCACGGGACAGCCCTTCCTACGAGCAGTACTTC.

The gene calls are TRBV28 and TRBJ2-3; D is undetermined. The germline gives CDR1 MDHEN, CDR2 SYDVKM. This CDR3 has 16 residues. Deletions cut 7 bases from V and 3 bases from J, with 20 bases between. In nucleotides, the CDR3 is TGTGCCAGCAAAAAAGAAAGGCGGTGGAATACAGATACGCAGTATTTT. Its translation: CASKKERRWNTDTQYF. Full variable domain (missing parts from reference TRBV28 and TRBJ2-3): DVKVTQSSRYLVKRTGEKVFLECVQDMDHENMFWYRQDPGLGLRLIYFSYDVKMKEKGDIPEGYSVSREKKERFSLILESASTNQTSMYLCASKKERRWNTDTQYFGPGTRLTVL.

In its sample, this clonotype was seen a few times. The V and J genes are TRBV7-9 and TRBJ2-7; TRBD1 matches 9 bases. V dropped 1 base and J dropped 3; count of bases not matched to a gene: 1. The CDR3 spans 14 residues. The V gene's germline CDR1 is SEHNR and CDR2 FQNEAQ (reference sequence). The CDR3 loop is CASSLGQGVYEQYF. The CDR3 nucleotides read TGTGCCAGCAGCTTAGGACAGGGGGTCTACGAGCAGTACTTC. The variable domain in full, completed from reference TRBV7-9 and TRBJ2-7, reads DTGVSQNPRHKITKRGQNVTFRCDPISEHNRLYWYRQTLGQGPEFLTYFQNEAQLEKSRLLSDRFSAERPKGSFSTLEIQRTEQGDSAMYLCASSLGQGVYEQYFGPGTRLTVT.

The V gene is TRBV9, the J gene TRBJ2-3; 7 nucleotides align to TRBD2. CDR1 SGDLS and CDR2 YYNGEE come from the germline V gene. This CDR3 has 16 amino acids. The ends lost 4 bases at V and 2 bases at J; junction bases unmatched: 10. The CDR3 loop reads CASSPLAGVLTDTQYF. CDR3 bases: TGTGCCAGCAGCCCCCTCGCGGGAGTACTCACAGATACGCAGTATTTT.

CDR3 sequence reads: CASSLFSGGPYNEQFF. The DNA for the CDR3 is TGTGCCAGCAGTTTATTTAGCGGGGGGCCCTACAATGAGCAGTTCTTC. The chain joins TRBV28 to TRBJ2-1, with 10 bases aligning to TRBD2. The V segment lost 1 base and the J segment 2 bases; nucleotides outside the gene matches: 2. Germline-derived CDR1 and CDR2 are MDHEN and SYDVKM. The length of the CDR3 is 16 residues.

The CDR3: CASSIKQGDEAQPQHF. In nucleotides, the CDR3 is TGTGCCAGTAGTATCAAACAGGGGGACGAAGCTCAGCCCCAGCATTTT. The J gene is TRBJ1-5, the V gene TRBV19; 8 positions agree with TRBD1. This CDR3 contains 16 residues. Germline assignment: CDR1 LNHDA and CDR2 SQIVND (reference sequence). The trim removed 3 bases at V and 6 bases at J, leaving 10 bases unmatched.

The V gene is TRBV24-1, the J gene TRBJ2-2; D is unresolved. Germline assignment: CDR1 KGHDR and CDR2 SFDVKD. V lost 5 bases and J 0 bases, leaving 9 bases between the germline ends. The CDR3 loop spans 15 amino acids. The CDR3 sequence: CATSGTDSNTGELFF. The CDR3, as DNA: TGTGCCACCAGTGGAACAGACTCGAACACCGGGGAGCTGTTTTTT.

In regard to this clonotype: One end of the junction does not line up with germline, which may come from a read error. The chain combines TRBV15 with TRBJ2-1; TRBD2 agrees at 7 bases. The CDR3 is made up of 17 amino acids. Germline V gene lookup returns CDR1 LNHNV and CDR2 YYDKDF (reference sequence). CDR3 in amino acids: CATTRDVGGVSYNEQFF. CDR3 coding DNA: TGTGCCACCACCAGAGACGTGGGGGGGGTGTCCTACAATGAGCAGTTCTTC.